Below, one T cell receptor (beta chain) is given with its context. PCR used 60 Vbeta primers and 13 Jbeta primers. The assay was immunoSEQ multiplex PCR, and TCRdb's table has in-frame clones only and misses some. The sample shows approximately 170,000 clones, approximately 82% of them seen only once. The data were taken from a study of cytomegalovirus exposure and HLA in healthy donors. Turning to the study itself: A preliminary data release comprised tens of millions of unique TCRs obtained from HLA-typed donors.

V was clipped by 8 bases and J by 0 bases, with 13 bases between them. CDR1 and CDR2 from the germline V gene are MGHRA and YSYEKL. This CDR3 region has 14 residues. The gene calls are TRBV4-1 and TRBJ2-5; D ambiguous. What was sequenced was PBMCs. The TCR was taken from a male donor in good health and CMV-seronegative. This chain's CDR3 is CASRFYINQETQYF. For the CDR3, the DNA is TGCGCCAGCCGGTTCTATATAAACCAAGAGACCCAGTACTTC.